This TCR beta chain was profiled in a study of T cells after posttransplantation cyclophosphamide. Germline assignment: CDR1 SGHRS and CDR2 YFSETQ. Trimming pared 6 bases from V and 1 base from J, leaving 10 bases between. This CDR3 is 14 amino acids long. Profiling relied on immunoSEQ multiplex PCR, and the TCRdb table lists in-frame clones only, not all of them. The sample includes roughly 21,000 clones, approximately 86% of them seen just once. A note on this clone: Its cognate antigen is unknown.

General study findings and limits: Tissue-infiltrating T cells from skin or gut overlapped little with blood T cells. Later post-transplant blood repertoires were often dominated by donor CD8+ memory clones. TRB clonality was highly associated with recipient CMV seropositivity and reactivation.

Control samples came 1 year after myeloablative marrow transplants with methotrexate plus calcineurin inhibitor. This sample comprised PBMCs, obtained 362 days after allogeneic stem cell transplant with calcineurin inhibitor and methotrexate. This chain links TRBV5-1 with TRBJ2-2, with unresolved D. This receptor was obtained from a female patient in her 30s who received an allogeneic stem cell transplant from an unrelated donor, was CMV-positive, and had acute and chronic GVHD. Some T cells may have come from the graft donor. CDR3 DNA: TGCGCCAGCAAAAATGCCGGGAACACCGGGGAGCTGTTTTTT. Protein sequence: CASKNAGNTGELFF.